The subject of this entry is one T cell receptor beta chain. This sample is drawn from a study of blood T cell repertoires in COVID-19. Overall study: Spain, Italy and the United States supplied samples that represented acute and convalescent COVID-19. From T cells, B-cell-depleted T cells, or PBMCs came the material, which was cDNA or gDNA.

The CDR3 length is 19 residues. V gave up 4 bases and J gave up 7 bases; unmatched junction bases: 20. The V gene's germline CDR1 is SGHRS and CDR2 YFSETQ. The protocol was immunoSEQ multiplex PCR, while the TCRdb copy is restricted to in-frame clones and leaves out a portion. The sample has some 140,000 clones, approximately 83% seen once. The TCR originated in a woman aged 55-69 years with acute or convalescent COVID-19. V is TRBV5-1 and J is TRBJ1-6; TRBD1 aligns across 7 bases. The sample comprised peripheral blood. This CDR3 is CASSGRDEETGRKNSPLHF. The CDR3 region has the DNA TGCGCCAGCAGCGGAAGGGATGAAGAGACAGGGAGAAAGAATTCACCCCTCCACTTT.